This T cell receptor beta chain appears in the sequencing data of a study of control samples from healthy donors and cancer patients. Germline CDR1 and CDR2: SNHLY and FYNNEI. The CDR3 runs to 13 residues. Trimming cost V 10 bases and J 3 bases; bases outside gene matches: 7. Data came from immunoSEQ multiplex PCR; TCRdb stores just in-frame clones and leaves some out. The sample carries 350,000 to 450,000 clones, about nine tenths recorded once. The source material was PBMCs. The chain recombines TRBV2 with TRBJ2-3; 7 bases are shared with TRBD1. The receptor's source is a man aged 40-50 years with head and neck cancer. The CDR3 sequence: CATTTGFTDTQYF. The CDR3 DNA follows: TGTGCCACCACGACAGGGTTTACAGATACGCAGTATTTT. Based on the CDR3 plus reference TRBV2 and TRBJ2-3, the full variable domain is EPEVTQTPSHQVTQMGQEVILRCVPISNHLYFYWYRQILGQKVEFLVSFYNNEISEKSEIFDDQFSVERPDGSNFTLKIRSTKLEDSAMYFCATTTGFTDTQYFGPGTRLTVL.